This T cell receptor (beta chain) was recorded in a study of shared clonotypes between healthy human individuals. Study results and caveats: Among donors, sharing of clonotypes was expected to be affected by sequencing depth. Relative to memory subsets, naive subsets generally showed larger estimated richness.

The V and J ends lost 4 bases and 6 bases, in that order; junction bases with no gene match: 6. Germline CDR1 LNHDA, CDR2 SQIVND (reference sequence). The CDR3 contains 15 residues. Clones were read by immunoSEQ multiplex PCR, and TCRdb kept only the in-frame ones, dropping some. The sample has 2 million to 3 million clones; approximately 93% are singletons. Points on this clone: The antigen is unknown.

This sequence joins TRBV19 and TRBJ2-1; 10 bases are a match to TRBD2. The specimen sequenced was naive CD4+ T cells from PBMCs. Subset reported: CD45RA+ positively selected. This receptor was taken from a man between 18 and 35 years old in good health. Some clones in this sample may be carry-over from other donors' samples. This CDR3 reads CASSTSSGRINEQFF. The CDR3 DNA reads TGTGCCAGTAGTACATCTAGCGGGAGAATCAATGAGCAGTTCTTC.